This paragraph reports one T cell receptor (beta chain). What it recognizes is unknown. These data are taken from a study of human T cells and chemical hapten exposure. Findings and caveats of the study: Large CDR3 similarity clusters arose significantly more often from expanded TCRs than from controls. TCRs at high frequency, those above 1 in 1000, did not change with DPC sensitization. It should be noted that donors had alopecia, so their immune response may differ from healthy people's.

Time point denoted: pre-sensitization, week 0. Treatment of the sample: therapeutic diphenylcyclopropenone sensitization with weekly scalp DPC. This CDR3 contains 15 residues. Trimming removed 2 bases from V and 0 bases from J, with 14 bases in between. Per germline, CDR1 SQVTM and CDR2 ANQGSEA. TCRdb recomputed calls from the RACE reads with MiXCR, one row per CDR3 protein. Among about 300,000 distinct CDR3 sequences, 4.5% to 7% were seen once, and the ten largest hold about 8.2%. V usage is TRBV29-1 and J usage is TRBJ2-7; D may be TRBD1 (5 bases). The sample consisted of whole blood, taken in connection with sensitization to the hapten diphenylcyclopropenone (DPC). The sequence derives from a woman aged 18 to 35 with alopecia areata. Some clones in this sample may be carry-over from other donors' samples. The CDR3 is CSVEYDSPLSYEQYF. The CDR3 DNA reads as TGCAGCGTTGAATATGACAGCCCGCTCTCCTACGAGCAGTACTTC.